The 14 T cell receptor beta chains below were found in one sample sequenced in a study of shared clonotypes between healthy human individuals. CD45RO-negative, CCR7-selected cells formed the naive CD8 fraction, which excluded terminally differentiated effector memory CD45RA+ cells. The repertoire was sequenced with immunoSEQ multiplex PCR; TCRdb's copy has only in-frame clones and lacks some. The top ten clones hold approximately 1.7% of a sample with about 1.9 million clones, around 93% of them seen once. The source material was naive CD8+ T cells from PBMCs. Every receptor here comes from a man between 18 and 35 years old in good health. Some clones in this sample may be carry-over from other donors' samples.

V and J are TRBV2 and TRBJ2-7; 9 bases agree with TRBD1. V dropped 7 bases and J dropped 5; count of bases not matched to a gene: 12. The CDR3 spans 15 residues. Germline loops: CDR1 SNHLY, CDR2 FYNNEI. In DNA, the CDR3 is TGTGCCAGCAAAGAAACCGGGACAGGGCTGAACGAGCAGTACTTC. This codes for CASKETGTGLNEQYF.

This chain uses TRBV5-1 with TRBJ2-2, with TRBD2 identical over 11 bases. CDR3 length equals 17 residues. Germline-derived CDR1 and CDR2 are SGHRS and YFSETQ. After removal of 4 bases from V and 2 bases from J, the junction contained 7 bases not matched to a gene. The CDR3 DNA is TGCGCCAGCAGCATCCCGGGACTAGCGGCCAACACCGGGGAGCTGTTTTTT. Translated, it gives CASSIPGLAANTGELFF.

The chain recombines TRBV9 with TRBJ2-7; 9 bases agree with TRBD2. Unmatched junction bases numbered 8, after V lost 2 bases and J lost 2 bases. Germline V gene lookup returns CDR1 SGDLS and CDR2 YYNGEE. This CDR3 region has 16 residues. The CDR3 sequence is CASSVPRAGGPYEQYF. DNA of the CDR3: TGTGCCAGCAGCGTCCCCCGAGCGGGAGGCCCCTACGAGCAGTACTTC.

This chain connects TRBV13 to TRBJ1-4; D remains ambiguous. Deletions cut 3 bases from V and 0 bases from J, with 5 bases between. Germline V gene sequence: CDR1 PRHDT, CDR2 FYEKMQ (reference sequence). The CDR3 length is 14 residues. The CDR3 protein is CASSLKSTNEKLFF. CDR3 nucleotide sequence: TGTGCCAGCAGCTTGAAGTCAACTAATGAAAAACTGTTTTTT. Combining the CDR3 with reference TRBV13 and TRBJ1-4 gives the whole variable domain AAGVIQSPRHLIKEKRETATLKCYPIPRHDTVYWYQQGPGQDPQFLISFYEKMQSDKGSIPDRFSAQQFSDYHSELNMSSLELGDSALYFCASSLKSTNEKLFFGSGTQLSVL.

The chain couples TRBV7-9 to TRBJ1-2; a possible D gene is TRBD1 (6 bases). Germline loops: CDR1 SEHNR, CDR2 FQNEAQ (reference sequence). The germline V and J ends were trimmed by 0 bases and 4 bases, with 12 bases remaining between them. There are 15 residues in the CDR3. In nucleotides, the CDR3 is TGTGCCAGCAGCTTAGCTCAGGGGACGGCCTATGGCTACACCTTC. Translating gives CASSLAQGTAYGYTF.

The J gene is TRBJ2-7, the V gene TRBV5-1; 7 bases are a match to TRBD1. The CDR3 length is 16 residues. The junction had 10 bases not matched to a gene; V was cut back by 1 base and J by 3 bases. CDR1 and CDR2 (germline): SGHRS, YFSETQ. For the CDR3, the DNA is TGCGCCAGCAGCTTGTCTTCAGCAGGGGGTTACTACGAGCAGTACTTC. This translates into CASSLSSAGGYYEQYF.

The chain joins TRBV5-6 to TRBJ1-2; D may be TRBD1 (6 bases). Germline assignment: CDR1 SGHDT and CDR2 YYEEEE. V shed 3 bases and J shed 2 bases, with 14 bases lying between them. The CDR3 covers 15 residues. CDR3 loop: CASSSPGGGNYGYTF. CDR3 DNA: TGTGCCAGCAGCTCCCCGGGGGGGGGCAACTATGGCTACACCTTC.

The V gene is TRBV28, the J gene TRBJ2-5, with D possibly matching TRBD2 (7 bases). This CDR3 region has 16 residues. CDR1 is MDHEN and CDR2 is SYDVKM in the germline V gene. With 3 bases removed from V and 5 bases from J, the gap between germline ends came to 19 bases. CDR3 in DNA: TGTGCCAGCAGTTTGATTAACTGGGGGGGCCAGGAGACCCAGTACTTC. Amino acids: CASSLINWGGQETQYF.

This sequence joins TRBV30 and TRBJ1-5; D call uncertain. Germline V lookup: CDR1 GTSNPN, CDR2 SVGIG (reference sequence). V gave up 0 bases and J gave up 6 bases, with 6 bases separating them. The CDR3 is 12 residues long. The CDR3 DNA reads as TGTGCCTGGAGTGTTGGAAGTCAGCCCCAGCATTTT. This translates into CAWSVGSQPQHF. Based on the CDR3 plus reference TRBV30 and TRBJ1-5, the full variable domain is SQTIHQWPATLVQPVGSPLSLECTVEGTSNPNLYWYRQAAGRGLQLLFYSVGIGQISSEVPQNLSASRPQDRQFILSSKKLLLSDSGFYLCAWSVGSQPQHFGDGTRLSIL.

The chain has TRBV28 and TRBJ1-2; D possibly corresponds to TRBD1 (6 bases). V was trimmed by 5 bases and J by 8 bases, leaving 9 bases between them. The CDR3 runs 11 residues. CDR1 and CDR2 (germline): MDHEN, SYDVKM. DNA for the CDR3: TGTGCCAGCAGTCCTGGGGGCGGCTACACCTTC. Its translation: CASSPGGGYTF.

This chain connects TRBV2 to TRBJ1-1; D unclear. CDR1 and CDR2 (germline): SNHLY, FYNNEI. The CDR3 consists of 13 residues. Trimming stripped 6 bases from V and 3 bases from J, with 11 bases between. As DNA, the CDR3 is TGTGCCAGCAGGGACGCCCGGGACACTGAAGCTTTCTTT. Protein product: CASRDARDTEAFF.

The CDR3 is CASSANLDGGNQPQHF. The CDR3 coding sequence is TGTGCCAGCAGCGCCAACCTAGATGGGGGCAATCAGCCCCAGCATTTT. The rearrangement joins TRBV9 to TRBJ1-5; D ambiguous. V was clipped by 3 bases and J by 2 bases, with 15 bases between them. Germline lookup yields CDR1 SGDLS and CDR2 YYNGEE. CDR3 size: 16 residues.

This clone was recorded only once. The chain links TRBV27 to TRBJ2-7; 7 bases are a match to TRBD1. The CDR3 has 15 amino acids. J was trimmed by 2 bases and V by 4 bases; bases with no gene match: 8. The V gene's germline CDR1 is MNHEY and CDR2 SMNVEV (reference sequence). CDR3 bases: TGTGCCAGCAGTTACATAGGGGACAGACCCTACGAGCAGTACTTC. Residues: CASSYIGDRPYEQYF.

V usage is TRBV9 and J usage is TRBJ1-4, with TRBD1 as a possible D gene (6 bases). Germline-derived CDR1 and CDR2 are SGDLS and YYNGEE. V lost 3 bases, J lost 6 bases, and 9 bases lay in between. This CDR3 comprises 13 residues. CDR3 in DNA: TGTGCCAGCAGCGAGGGGGGTGATGAAAAACTGTTTTTT. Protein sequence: CASSEGGDEKLFF. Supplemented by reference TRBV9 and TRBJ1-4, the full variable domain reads DSGVTQTPKHLITATGQRVTLRCSPRSGDLSVYWYQQSLDQGLQFLIQYYNGEERAKGNILERFSAQQFPDLHSELNLSSLELGDSALYFCASSEGGDEKLFFGSGTQLSVL.